Listed here are 8 T cell receptor beta chains from one sample, sequenced in a study of blood T cell repertoires in COVID-19. Profiling relied on immunoSEQ multiplex PCR, and the TCRdb table lists in-frame clones only, not all of them. The sample yields hundreds of thousands of clones, about 80% seen once. The material sequenced was PBMCs or T cells enriched from blood (not recorded which). These receptors all stem from a woman in her forties or fifties who had been exposed to COVID-19.

The rearrangement joins TRBV6-5 to TRBJ1-5, with unresolved D. The CDR3 length is 13 residues. V was cut by 8 bases and J by 2 bases, with 10 bases left in between. Germline assignment: CDR1 MNHEY and CDR2 SVGAGI. The CDR3 protein is CASGEGGNQPQHF. In DNA form, the CDR3 reads TGTGCCAGCGGGGAGGGAGGCAATCAGCCCCAGCATTTT.

The rearrangement joins TRBV24-1 to TRBJ1-1; the D is unclear. The ends were cut back, 4 bases at V and 2 bases at J, with 19 bases in the middle. This CDR3 has 17 amino acids. CDR1 is KGHDR and CDR2 is SFDVKD in the germline V gene. The CDR3 protein is CATSELGRVRRNTEAFF. The CDR3 nucleotides are TGTGCCACCAGTGAATTAGGGCGGGTTAGGAGAAACACTGAAGCTTTCTTT.

The chain has TRBV19 and TRBJ1-1; 7 nucleotides agree with TRBD1. Trimming removed 3 bases from V and 6 bases from J; junction bases left unmatched: 4. The CDR3 totals 13 residues. CDR1 is LNHDA, CDR2 SQIVND, per germline (reference sequence). CDR3 DNA sequence: TGTGCCAGTAGTATCCAAGACAGGGCTGAAGCTTTCTTT. Encoded protein: CASSIQDRAEAFF.

The chain uses TRBV5-1 and TRBJ1-1; TRBD1 might be the D (6 bases). CDR1 and CDR2 (germline): SGHRS, YFSETQ. The CDR3 consists of 14 residues. Trimming took 6 bases from V and 1 from J, leaving 13 bases between them. CDR3 coding DNA: TGCGCCAGCACCTCAGGCAGGGGGAACACTGAAGCTTTCTTT. Translation gives CASTSGRGNTEAFF.

V gene TRBV9 combines with J gene TRBJ1-2; D is perhaps TRBD1 (6 bases). Germline V CDR1 and CDR2: SGDLS, YYNGEE. V lost 4 bases and J 7 bases, leaving 17 bases between the germline ends. CDR3 length: 14 amino acids. In nucleotides, the CDR3 is TGTGCCAGCAGCCAAGCGGACAGCATCACTGGCTACACCTTC. Translation gives CASSQADSITGYTF.

This clone was observed a few times. This chain links TRBV11-2 with TRBJ1-1; D possibly corresponds to TRBD1 (6 bases). Germline V gene lookup returns CDR1 SGHAT and CDR2 FQNNGV. V lost 2 bases to trimming and J lost 8 bases, with 15 bases between them. The CDR3 extends over 14 amino acids. The CDR3 region has the DNA TGTGCCAGCAGCTTAAAGGGGGGGTTCGGAGAAGCTTTCTTT. This translates into CASSLKGGFGEAFF.

V and J are TRBV6-6 and TRBJ1-3, with 9 bases aligning to TRBD1. The length of the CDR3 is 13 residues. Germline-derived CDR1 and CDR2 are MNHNY and SVGAGI (reference sequence). The ends lost 7 bases at V and 8 bases at J; junction bases unmatched: 6. The CDR3, as DNA: TGTGCCAGCATTGGGACAGGGTGGGACACCATATATTTT. Amino acids: CASIGTGWDTIYF.

This chain's CDR3 is CASSQQGASEKLFF. In DNA form, the CDR3 reads TGTGCCAGCAGCCAACAGGGGGCGAGTGAAAAACTGTTTTTT. This chain joins TRBV5-6 and TRBJ1-4; 9 nucleotides align to TRBD1. This CDR3 has 14 amino acids. Germline V gene sequence: CDR1 SGHDT, CDR2 YYEEEE. J was trimmed by 7 bases and V by 4 bases; bases with no gene match: 5.